Following are 17 T cell receptor beta chains from one sample sequenced in a study of T cell responses to AZD1222 COVID-19 vaccine. Measured with immunoSEQ multiplex PCR; TCRdb has only the in-frame clones, and not every one. The sample lists around 110,000 clones, about 91% occurring once. The sequenced sample was peripheral blood, obtained 28 days after the second AZD1222 dose. The source is an adult who received the AZD1222 COVID-19 vaccine.

The V call is TRBV9, the J call TRBJ1-5; D is ambiguous. CDR3 size: 14 residues. Trimming cost V 0 bases and J 5 bases, with 9 bases left between them. CDR1 and CDR2 (germline): SGDLS, YYNGEE. CDR3 DNA: TGTGCCAGCAGCGTAGGTAACGGATATCAGCCCCAGCATTTT. Encoded protein: CASSVGNGYQPQHF.

V and J are TRBV14 and TRBJ2-1; 14 nucleotides align to TRBD2. Trimming removed 5 bases from V and 1 base from J; junction bases left unmatched: 4. The CDR3 covers 17 residues. The V gene's germline CDR1 is SGHDN and CDR2 FVKESK. The CDR3 DNA is TGTGCCAGCAGCAGAGGACTAGCGGGAGGATCCTACAATGAGCAGTTCTTC. Protein sequence: CASSRGLAGGSYNEQFF. Full variable domain (rest looked up from reference TRBV14 and TRBJ2-1): EAGVTQFPSHSVIEKGQTVTLRCDPISGHDNLYWYRRVMGKEIKFLLHFVKESKQDESGMPNNRFLAERTGGTYSTLKVQPAELEDSGVYFCASSRGLAGGSYNEQFFGPGTRLTVL.

The chain recombines TRBV11-3 with TRBJ2-5; TRBD1 might be the D (6 bases). CDR3 size: 13 residues. V shed 5 bases and J shed 2 bases, with 9 bases lying between them. From germline, CDR1 is SGHNT and CDR2 YENEEA. Written as DNA, the CDR3 is TGTGCCAGCAGCAAAGACAGGCAAGAGACCCAGTACTTC. As protein: CASSKDRQETQYF.

This clone was observed a single time. The V gene is TRBV9, the J gene TRBJ2-2, with 13 bases that match TRBD2. The CDR3 runs 16 residues. The junction had 3 bases not matched to a gene; V was cut back by 0 bases and J by 7 bases. CDR1 and CDR2 from the germline V gene are SGDLS and YYNGEE. CDR3 sequence reads: CASSVGLAGGDGELFF. As DNA, the CDR3 is TGTGCCAGCAGCGTAGGACTAGCGGGAGGTGACGGGGAGCTGTTTTTT.

The J gene is TRBJ1-2, the V gene TRBV30, with a tentative D call TRBD1 (6 bases). There are 13 residues in the CDR3. V was clipped by 0 bases and J by 5 bases, with 10 bases between them. Looked up from germline, CDR1 is GTSNPN and CDR2 is SVGIG (reference sequence). The CDR3 is CAWSVSRGYGYTF. The CDR3 DNA reads as TGTGCCTGGAGTGTAAGCAGGGGATATGGCTACACCTTC.

On this clone itself: Other nucleotide sequences from this sample produce the same CDR3. The V and J genes are TRBV27 and TRBJ1-1; possible D gene TRBD1, 6 bases. There are 14 residues in the CDR3. The ends were cut back, 2 bases at V and 4 bases at J, with 11 bases in the middle. Germline loops: CDR1 MNHEY, CDR2 SMNVEV (reference sequence). CDR3 nucleotide sequence: TGTGCCAGCAGTTTAGGGGGCTTGGGCACTGAAGCTTTCTTT. This codes for CASSLGGLGTEAFF.

The chain is built from TRBV9 and TRBJ2-3; tentatively, D is TRBD1 (6 bases). Trimming removed 1 base at V and 6 bases at J, with 12 bases between. CDR3 size: 14 residues. The germline V gene has CDR1 SGDLS and CDR2 YYNGEE. CDR3 coding DNA: TGTGCCAGCAGCGTACAGGGGACGGGGGATACGCAGTATTTT. Translated, it gives CASSVQGTGDTQYF.

The gene calls are TRBV28 and TRBJ2-1; D may be TRBD2 (6 bases). The CDR3 has 15 residues. Trimming removed 10 bases from V and 9 bases from J, with 25 bases in between. Germline V lookup: CDR1 MDHEN, CDR2 SYDVKM. The CDR3 region has the DNA TGTGCCACCGAAGGGAGGAGGGAGGACCCCGGTGAGCAGTTCTTC. It is translated as CATEGRREDPGEQFF.

The V and J genes are TRBV28 and TRBJ1-3; D is possibly TRBD1 (5 bases). Germline CDR1 and CDR2: MDHEN and SYDVKM. This CDR3 contains 14 residues. Trimming pared 5 bases from V and 6 bases from J, leaving 14 bases between. CDR3 protein: CASSDPRGVNTIYF. CDR3 DNA: TGTGCCAGCAGTGACCCGCGAGGGGTAAACACCATATATTTT.

The chain combines TRBV6-5 with TRBJ1-1, with D unclear. From germline, CDR1 is MNHEY and CDR2 SVGAGI. The CDR3 consists of 11 residues. The V end was cut by 10 bases, the J end by 7 bases, with 13 bases between. DNA for the CDR3: TGTGCCACCAGACCGGGCCATGAAGCTTTCTTT. It yields the protein CATRPGHEAFF.

The chain uses TRBV28 and TRBJ1-6, with TRBD1 as a possible D gene (6 bases). Looked up from germline, CDR1 is MDHEN and CDR2 is SYDVKM. This CDR3 spans 15 amino acids. V lost 3 bases and J lost 7, with 13 bases in between. The CDR3, as DNA: TGTGCCAGCAGTTTCCAGACAGGCCTAAATTCACCCCTCCACTTT. The encoded protein is CASSFQTGLNSPLHF.

In its sample, this clone was seen once. The rearrangement uses TRBV20-1 and TRBJ1-2; D perhaps matches TRBD1 (5 bases). Trimming cost V 3 bases and J 4 bases, with 9 bases left between them. This CDR3 has 12 amino acids. Germline-derived CDR1 and CDR2 are DFQATT and SNEGSKA (reference sequence). Written as DNA, the CDR3 is TGCAGTGCTAGTAATAGGGGCTATGGCTACACCTTC. This gives the protein CSASNRGYGYTF.

The chain joins TRBV5-1 to TRBJ1-5; 7 nucleotides line up with TRBD1. CDR3 length: 14 residues. Germline V gene lookup returns CDR1 SGHRS and CDR2 YFSETQ. V trimming: 4 bases; J trimming: 5 bases; junction bases outside the gene matches: 6. The CDR3 DNA follows: TGCGCCAGCAGCCTAACAGGGGTAGATCAGCCCCAGCATTTT. Translated: CASSLTGVDQPQHF.

A word on this clone: At one of its ends the junction is not consistent with the germline gene, which may arise from a read error. This chain uses TRBV14 with TRBJ1-2, with D tentatively TRBD1 (6 bases). Germline lookup yields CDR1 SGHDN and CDR2 FVKESK. This CDR3 is built from 13 residues. The CDR3 here is CASSLQGNYGYIF. As DNA, the CDR3 is TGTGCCAGCAGCTTACAGGGAAACTATGGCTACATCTTC.

J is TRBJ1-1 and V is TRBV27; perhaps TRBD1 as D (6 bases). Germline CDR1 is MNHEY and CDR2 is SMNVEV (reference sequence). Trimming shortened V by 3 bases and J by 4 bases, and 12 bases separated the two germline ends. The CDR3 contains 14 residues. The CDR3 reads CASSFGGGGTEAFF. The CDR3 DNA is TGTGCCAGCAGTTTCGGAGGGGGAGGCACTGAAGCTTTCTTT.

V gene TRBV6-5 combines with J gene TRBJ2-7; no definite D call. CDR3 length: 12 residues. The germline gives CDR1 MNHEY, CDR2 SVGAGI. V was pared by 11 bases and J by 6 bases, with 17 bases between. CDR3 region: CASYRSLGEQYF. In nucleotides, the CDR3 is TGTGCCTCTTACCGGAGTTTGGGCGAGCAGTACTTC.

This rearrangement joins TRBV19 to TRBJ1-1, with D possibly TRBD1 on 5 matching bases. CDR3 size: 13 residues. CDR1 and CDR2 from the germline V gene are LNHDA and SQIVND (reference sequence). Between the trimmed V and J ends, which lost 3 bases and 3 bases, there was a span of 8 bases. In nucleotides, the CDR3 is TGTGCCAGTAGTATCCAGGGACACACTGAAGCTTTCTTT. It is translated as CASSIQGHTEAFF.